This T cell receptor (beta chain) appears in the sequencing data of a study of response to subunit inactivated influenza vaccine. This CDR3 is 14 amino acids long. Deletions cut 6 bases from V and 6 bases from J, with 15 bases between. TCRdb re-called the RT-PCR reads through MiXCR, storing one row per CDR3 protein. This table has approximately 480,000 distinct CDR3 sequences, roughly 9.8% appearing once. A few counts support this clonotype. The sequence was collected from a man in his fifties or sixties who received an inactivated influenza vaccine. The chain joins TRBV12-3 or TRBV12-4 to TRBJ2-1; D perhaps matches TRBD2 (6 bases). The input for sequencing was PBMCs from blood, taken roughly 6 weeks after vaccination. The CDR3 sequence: CASSNAQGGNEQFF. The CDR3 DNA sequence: TGTGCCAGCAGCAATGCGCAGGGAGGCAATGAGCAGTTCTTC.